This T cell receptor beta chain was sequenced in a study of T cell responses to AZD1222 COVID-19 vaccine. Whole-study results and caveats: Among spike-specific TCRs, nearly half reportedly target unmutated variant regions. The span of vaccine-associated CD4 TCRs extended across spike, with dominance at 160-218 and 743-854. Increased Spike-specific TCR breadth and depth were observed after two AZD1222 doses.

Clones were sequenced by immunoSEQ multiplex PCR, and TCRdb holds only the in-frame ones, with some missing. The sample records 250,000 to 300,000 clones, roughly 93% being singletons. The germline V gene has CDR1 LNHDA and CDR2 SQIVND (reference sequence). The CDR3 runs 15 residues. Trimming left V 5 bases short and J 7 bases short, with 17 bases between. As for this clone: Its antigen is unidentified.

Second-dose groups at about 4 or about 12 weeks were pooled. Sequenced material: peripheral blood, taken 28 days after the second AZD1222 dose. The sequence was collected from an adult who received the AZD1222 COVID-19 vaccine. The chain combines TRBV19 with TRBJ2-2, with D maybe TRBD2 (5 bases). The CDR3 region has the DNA TGTGCCAGTAGTTCCTCAGTCTGGGGAGACGGGGAGCTGTTTTTT. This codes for CASSSSVWGDGELFF.